This T cell receptor (beta chain) was sequenced during a study of shared clonotypes between healthy human individuals (dated by TCRdb to 2020 to 2021). In terms of the full investigation: A few men and a couple of women, aged 18 to 49 years, made up the cohort. To increase sequencing depth and limit assay-specific biases, TCR repertoire library preparation and sequencing were carried out by different laboratories using diverse techniques. Between about 0.8 and 9 billion PBMCs per donor were obtained by leukapheresis. To estimate repertoire size and how much clonotype sharing occurs between individuals, the study deeply sequenced the blood TCR repertoires of five or six healthy adults. For each donor, CD4 naive and CD4 memory were each given three plates, CD8 naive was given two plates, and CD8 memory was given one plate.

TCR CDR3 regions were amplified from genomic DNA by multiplex PCR using the deep immunoSEQ assay. Extracted genomic DNA from each cell subset was distributed evenly across all wells of several immunoSEQ 96-well plates, and each plate was treated as a replicate. For sorted subsets, each replicate PCR was loaded with 200 ng genomic DNA, equivalent to 32,000 or so T cell genomes. The purified libraries were quantified using a Qubit 3.0 fluorometer, sized with a Bioanalyzer 2100, and then quantified again using the KAPA Library Quantification kit. A separate single-read 150-cycle Illumina NextSeq 550 flow cell was used to sequence each immunoSEQ 96-well plate. Regarding the original processing steps: Because the immunoSEQ output included only junctional sequences and no quality scores, the filtering could not be the same as the filtering used for full-length reads. To assign V/J genes and CDR3, sequences were annotated using PyIR, a Python wrapper for IgBLAST v1.9, with IMGT germline references. Reads were removed for weak V/J assignments (E-value above 1e-6), missing CDR3, stop codons, out-of-frame junctions, or ambiguous translated residues. V3J clonotypes were defined as sequences sharing an identical inferred V gene, J gene, and CDR3 amino acid sequence. To compute the percentage overlap between repertoires, the number of shared unique clonotypes was divided by the size of the smaller repertoire. Richness of each repertoire was evaluated using RTK rarefaction, the Chao1 estimator, and Recon v2.1 estimates of unobserved clonotypes. Generation probabilities were computed with OLGA for all TCRbeta clonotypes obtained by the gDNA method from several donors. As stored in TCRdb, this immuneACCESS dataset retains in-frame rearrangements with V and J assigned. A fraction of the clones does not appear; measured against another copy, unresolved V genes explain less than half of the discrepancy, and the remainder lacks a known reason. V and J calls and clone size follow that table, whereas D and trimming were derived from the DNA. In this sample the table shows about 2 million clones, approximately 94% of which occur a single time. Roughly 1% of the sample goes to the ten largest clones.

V and J lose 2 bases and 5 bases, and a span of 13 bases separates them. The CDR3 covers 15 residues, taking in both the cysteine and the phenylalanine. The kept DNA is CDR3 alone, 45 bases in frame from the first base. The CDR1 and CDR2 encoded by the germline V gene are MGHRA and YSYEKL. General conclusions and limits of the study: Pairwise subsampling indicated that sequencing depth was expected to affect the degree of clonotype sharing among donors. Naive subsets generally had larger estimated clonotype richness than memory subsets. The small number of donors limited the genetic and exposure-history diversity represented. Sharing across several donors was observed for around 5% of naive CD4, about 3.2% of naive CD8, over 2% of memory CD4, and about 0.38% of memory CD8 clonotypes. Compared with non-shared clonotypes, clonotypes shared by all four sorted-subset donors had higher generation probabilities. Even with the large sequencing depth, rarefaction of the sorted-subset datasets indicated that sequencing was incomplete. Sampling was restricted to blood, and TCR repertoires in tissues likely differ from the TCR repertoires found in blood.

This clone was picked up one time. What this receptor recognizes is not known. Within one base of it there is no much larger clone, and no base qualities were kept. CD8 naive samples were CD45RO-negative cells positively selected for CCR7, giving a CD45RA+CCR7+ population that excluded TemRA cells. Donors were healthy HIV-negative adults with no recently reported acute infections or vaccinations. Every donor was a Caucasian adult living in Nashville, Tennessee, USA. After blood collection by leukapheresis, PBMCs were isolated using Ficoll-Histopaque density gradient centrifugation and then cryopreserved in the vapor phase of liquid nitrogen. Analytical flow cytometry was used to check the purity and quantity of every magnetically sorted T cell population. Genomic DNA was isolated from every sorted fraction and measured by UV absorbance on a Nanodrop 2000c.

This chain is built from TRBV4-1 and TRBJ2-1, and perhaps TRBD1 as D gene, on 6 matching bases. Sequenced: naive CD8+ T cells sorted from blood. In light of the paper, this sample's cell subset or site label describes: CD45RA+CCR7+. This receptor was taken from a man aged 18 to 29 in good health. The base sequence is TGCGCCAGCAGCCAAACCGGGACACTCGACAATGAGCAGTTCTTC. It translates to CASSQTGTLDNEQFF.